These 13 T cell receptor beta chains were sequenced from one sample in a study of T cell repertoires in cytomegalovirus infection. TCRdb analysed the reads with MiXCR anew, one entry per CDR3 protein. The data show some 940,000 distinct CDR3 sequences, approximately 31% seen once. Their specific antigens are unknown. This material consisted of cultured CD8+ T cells from PBMCs, taken from culture after CMV antigen stimulation. The source of these receptors is a human donor in good health (CMV status not recorded). Some clones in this sample may be carry-over from other donors' samples.

The V gene is TRBV5-6, the J gene TRBJ1-1, with TRBD1 as a possible D gene (6 bases). V was clipped by 4 bases and J by 0 bases, with 19 bases between them. This CDR3 region has 17 residues. CDR1 and CDR2 from the germline V gene are SGHDT and YYEEEE. The CDR3 DNA reads TGTGCCAGCAGCGGGAACCAGGACAGCGATATGAACACTGAAGCTTTCTTT. This translates into CASSGNQDSDMNTEAFF. Combining the CDR3 with reference TRBV5-6 and TRBJ1-1 gives the whole variable domain DAGVTQSPTHLIKTRGQQVTLRCSPKSGHDTVSWYQQALGQGPQFIFQYYEEEERQRGNFPDRFSGHQFPNYSSELNVNALLLGDSALYLCASSGNQDSDMNTEAFFGQGTRLTVV.

This clonotype was found many times. The chain carries TRBV7-8 and TRBJ2-7, with unresolved D. V gave up 2 bases and J gave up 0 bases, with 5 bases separating them. This CDR3 spans 13 amino acids. The germline gives CDR1 SGHVS, CDR2 FQNEAQ. The CDR3 reads CASSLHFSYEQYV. In DNA form, the CDR3 reads TGTGCCAGCAGCTTACACTTCTCCTACGAGCAGTACGTC.

The chain has TRBV7-3 and TRBJ2-3; unclear D gene. Per germline, CDR1 SGHTA and CDR2 FQGTGA. Trimming pared 5 bases from V and 3 bases from J, leaving 18 bases between. This CDR3 contains 16 residues. CDR3 DNA: TGTGCCAGCAGCCCAAGGACCACCTTTGGGACAGATACGCAGTATTTT. Its protein product is CASSPRTTFGTDTQYF.

The genes are TRBV6-6 and TRBJ1-1; D is perhaps TRBD1 (5 bases). The CDR3 is 16 amino acids. V was cut by 0 bases and J by 1 base, with 12 bases left in between. CDR1 is MNHNY and CDR2 is SVGAGI in the germline V gene (reference sequence). The CDR3 DNA sequence: TGTGCCAGCAGTTACTCGAAACAGGCTGGGAACACTGAAGCTTTCTTT. Translating it yields CASSYSKQAGNTEAFF.

A remark on this clonotype: One base away lies a much larger clone, so this may be a sequencing read error. This sequence joins TRBV4-1 and TRBJ2-2, with TRBD1 identical over 7 bases. The CDR3 is 15 residues long. Per germline, CDR1 MGHRA and CDR2 YSYEKL. The CDR3 DNA sequence: TGCGCCAGCAGCCAAAGACAGGGTGGGACCGGGGAGCCGTTTTTT. As protein: CASSQRQGGTGEPFF.

V gene TRBV12-3 or TRBV12-4 combines with J gene TRBJ1-2; D is possibly TRBD1 (6 bases). V lost 7 bases and J lost 5, with 17 bases in between. This CDR3 has 14 amino acids. The CDR3 loop is CASIPTGIGYGYTF. The CDR3 region has the DNA TGTGCCAGCATTCCCACAGGGATCGGTTATGGCTACACCTTC.

V gene TRBV29-1 combines with J gene TRBJ2-2, with D maybe TRBD2 (6 bases). CDR3 length: 14 residues. Trimming left V 8 bases short and J 1 base short, with 14 bases between. Per germline, CDR1 SQVTM and CDR2 ANQGSEA. This CDR3 reads CSQGASENTGELFF. The CDR3 DNA is TGCAGCCAAGGGGCTAGCGAGAACACCGGGGAGCTGTTTTTT.

The chain employs TRBV6-5 and TRBJ2-1, with 8 bases identical to TRBD1. The trim removed 2 bases at V and 0 bases at J, leaving 3 bases unmatched. This CDR3 is 16 amino acids long. Germline-derived CDR1 and CDR2 are MNHEY and SVGAGI. The CDR3 bases are TGTGCCAGCAGTTACGACAGGGGACGCTCCTACAATGAGCAGTTCTTC. It yields the protein CASSYDRGRSYNEQFF.

The gene calls are TRBV7-6 and TRBJ1-3; perhaps TRBD1 as D (5 bases). The germline CDR1 and CDR2 sequences are SGHVS and FNYEAQ. CDR3 length: 15 residues. Trimming took 5 bases from V and 4 from J, leaving 15 bases between them. In DNA form, the CDR3 reads TGTGCCAGCAGCCCCTATGAGGGGATGGGAAACACCATATATTTT. It encodes CASSPYEGMGNTIYF.

The CDR3 spells CASSLRLPGPTDTQYF. The CDR3 DNA reads as TGTGCCAGCAGCCTACGTCTTCCGGGACCTACAGATACGCAGTATTTT. The rearrangement joins TRBV7-8 to TRBJ2-3, with D perhaps matching TRBD1 or TRBD2 (5 bases each). Germline CDR1 reads SGHVS; CDR2 reads FQNEAQ. The CDR3 consists of 16 residues. V was cut by 5 bases and J by 3 bases, with 18 bases left in between.

The chain recombines TRBV27 with TRBJ2-7, with TRBD2 matching over 13 bases. The germline CDR1 and CDR2 sequences are MNHEY and SMNVEV (reference sequence). This CDR3 spans 16 amino acids. V trimming: 2 bases; J trimming: 2 bases; junction bases outside the gene matches: 3. CDR3: CASSLGGTSGTYEQYF. CDR3 in DNA: TGTGCCAGCAGTTTAGGAGGGACTAGCGGGACCTACGAGCAGTACTTC.

The chain recombines TRBV7-9 with TRBJ1-6; D remains unclear. This CDR3 has 14 amino acids. Germline loops: CDR1 SEHNR, CDR2 FQNEAQ (reference sequence). V was clipped by 5 bases and J by 7 bases, with 12 bases between them. CDR3 in amino acids: CASSTGPGNSPLHF. CDR3 coding DNA: TGTGCCAGCAGCACCGGACCCGGAAATTCACCCCTCCACTTT.

The chain employs TRBV28 and TRBJ2-6; 7 bases agree with TRBD1. The J segment lost 0 bases and the V segment lost 5 bases, leaving 10 bases of the junction unmatched. The CDR3 has 18 amino acids. Germline V gene sequence: CDR1 MDHEN, CDR2 SYDVKM. CDR3 sequence (DNA): TGTGCCAGCAGTCACGGGACAGCGATTATCTCTGGGGCCAACGTCCTGACTTTC. Its translation: CASSHGTAIISGANVLTF.